This T cell receptor (beta chain) was identified in a study of patients and donors after allogeneic stem cell transplantation. One entry per CDR3 protein results from TCRdb running MiXCR on the RT-PCR reads. The sample carries approximately 160,000 distinct CDR3 sequences, about 30% recorded once. CDR1 and CDR2 (germline): MNHNY, SVGAGI (reference sequence). The V and J ends lost 5 bases and 6 bases respectively, with 11 bases between them. The CDR3 consists of 12 residues. The rearrangement uses TRBV6-6 and TRBJ2-7; D gene uncertain. Sequenced input: blood, either unsorted or a sorted T cell fraction (not recorded which). The sequence was obtained from a human donor who was either an allogeneic HSCT recipient or a stem cell or donor lymphocyte infusion donor (not recorded which). It is not recorded whose cells these are; they may come from a transplant donor. The CDR3 DNA reads TGTGCCAGCAGTCCCTCCACGGGCGAGCAGTACTTC. Protein product: CASSPSTGEQYF.